In its sample, the clone carrying this TCR beta chain was seen a few times. The CDR3 is 17 amino acids. V lost 2 bases and J lost 5; bases outside the gene matches: 12. The sample belongs to a study of T-cell reconstitution after alpha-beta-depleted transplantation in children. The TCRbeta library incorporated unique molecular identifiers. TCRdb re-called the PCR reads with MiXCR, one entry per CDR3 protein. This repertoire shows more than 450,000 distinct CDR3 sequences, about 17% found once; its top ten account for around 3.3%. The V gene is TRBV12-3 or TRBV12-4, the J gene TRBJ2-7, with 10 positions matching TRBD1. This sample comprised PBMCs from the stem cell graft donor, obtained from the stem cell graft. This receptor was identified in a human donor who donated a stem cell graft to a child with acute lymphoblastic leukemia. Here the CDR3 reads CASSLLFMGQGQNEQYF. CDR3 nucleotides: TGTGCCAGCAGTTTACTCTTTATGGGACAGGGGCAGAACGAGCAGTACTTC.